The source of this T cell receptor (beta chain) is a study of T cells in women clearing cervical HPV infection. Study context: Controls were women whose single incident HPV16 infection cleared within 12 months without precancer or cancer. Cases' blood sampling followed lesion detection by median around 23 weeks (90 to 200).

Here immunoSEQ multiplex PCR was the method, and the copy in TCRdb shows in-frame clones only, minus some. The listing records tens of thousands of clones. Dot-blot hybridization genotyped cervical HPV amplified with MY09/MY11 PCR. The clonotype comes from a woman aged 18 to 75 with a cervical HPV16 infection that either progressed to CIN3+ or cleared (not recorded which). Sequenced: blood buffy coat.

The chain's CDR3 is CASSIGGSETQYF. The CDR3 bases that were read are TGTGCCAGTAGTATAGGCGGGTCGGAGACC. The V call is TRBV19, the J call TRBJ2-5; D is perhaps TRBD2 (5 bases). Read data end 3 residues before the CDR3 end; the end is taken from the germline J gene. Trimming shortened V by 1 base and J by 5 bases, and 8 bases separated the two germline ends. Germline V gives CDR1 LNHDA, CDR2 SQIVND (reference sequence). The CDR3 consists of 13 residues.